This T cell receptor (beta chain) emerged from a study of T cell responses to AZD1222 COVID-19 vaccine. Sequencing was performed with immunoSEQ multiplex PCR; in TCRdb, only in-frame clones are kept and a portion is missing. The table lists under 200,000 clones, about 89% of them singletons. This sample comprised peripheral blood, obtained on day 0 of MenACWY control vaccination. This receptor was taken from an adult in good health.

As DNA, the CDR3 is TGTGCCAGCGGGGACCGGCTCCAAGCTTTCTTT. It is translated as CASGDRLQAFF. The V call is TRBV6-5, the J call TRBJ1-1; TRBD1 is a possible D gene (5 bases). The CDR3 covers 11 residues. Trimming took off 8 bases at V and 9 bases at J, with 13 bases between the two ends. CDR1 and CDR2 (germline): MNHEY, SVGAGI.